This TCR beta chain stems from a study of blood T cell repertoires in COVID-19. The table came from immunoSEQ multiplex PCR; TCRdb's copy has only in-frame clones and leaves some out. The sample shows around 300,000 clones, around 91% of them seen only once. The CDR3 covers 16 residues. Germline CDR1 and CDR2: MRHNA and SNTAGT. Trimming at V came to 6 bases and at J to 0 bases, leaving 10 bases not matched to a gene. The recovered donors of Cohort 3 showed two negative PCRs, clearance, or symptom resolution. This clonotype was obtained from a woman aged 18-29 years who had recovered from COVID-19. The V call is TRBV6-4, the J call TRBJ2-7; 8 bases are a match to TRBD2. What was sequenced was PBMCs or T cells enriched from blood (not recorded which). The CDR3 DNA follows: TGTGCCAGCAGCAACCCCCTTGCGGGGGGCTCCTACGAGCAGTACTTC. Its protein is CASSNPLAGGSYEQYF.